This T cell receptor beta chain was identified in a study of OX40 agonist ivuxolimab in advanced cancers. Broader study findings: Determination of antigen specificity was not performed for the expanded peripheral T cells.

The method was immunoSEQ multiplex PCR; TCRdb's version includes in-frame clones alone and lacks a portion of them. The sample has nearly 85,000 clones, 80% to 90% seen once. A word on this clone: What it recognizes is unknown.

Germline CDR1 reads MNHNY; CDR2 reads SVGAGI (reference sequence). The CDR3 is 14 residues long. J gave up 6 bases and V 2 bases, and 4 bases lay outside the gene matches. The chain uses TRBV6-6 and TRBJ2-3; TRBD2 matches 8 bases. The source material was CD4+ or CD8+ T cells sorted from blood, sampled in a trial of the OX40 agonist ivuxolimab. This clonotype was obtained from an adult with an advanced solid tumor such as melanoma, head and neck, liver or kidney cancer. The CDR3 sequence: CASSYGGGGDTQYF. The CDR3 nucleotides are TGTGCCAGCAGTTACGGGGGCGGGGGGGATACGCAGTATTTT.